The T cell receptor (beta chain) under discussion was sequenced for a study of blood T cell repertoires in COVID-19. As originally analysed: Estimation of nucleated cell counts was performed using reference gene primer amplification. Sequencing was performed with immunoSEQ multiplex PCR; in TCRdb, only in-frame clones are kept and a portion is missing. V, J and clone size are taken as reported in that table, and D and trimming were inferred from the DNA itself. The sample has roughly 190,000 clones, about 70% seen once. This CDR3 has 17 amino acids. J lost 3 bases, V lost 4 bases, and 11 bases had no gene match. Germline V gene sequence: CDR1 LGHDT, CDR2 YNNKEL (reference sequence).

Material for sequencing was peripheral blood. The rearrangement joins TRBV3-1 (or the pseudogene TRBV3-2) to TRBJ2-1; TRBD2 agrees at 8 bases. This TCR came from a woman aged 45-65 years with active or convalescent COVID-19. CDR3 region: CASSPRTGGRNYNEQFF. CDR3 DNA sequence: TGTGCCAGCAGCCCCAGAACGGGCGGGAGGAACTACAATGAGCAGTTCTTC.